This T cell receptor beta chain is from a study of T cells in Graves' hyperthyroidism and ophthalmopathy. Findings and limits, study-wide: A model of 13 V-J pairs discriminated ophthalmopathy from stable hyperthyroidism.

The CDR3 has 13 amino acids. Germline V CDR1 and CDR2: LNHDA, SQIVND (reference sequence). V dropped 3 bases and J dropped 4 bases, with 9 bases sitting between them. Template material for amplifying TCR beta CDR3 regions consisted of RNA transcripts. The HTBI set primed first-round TCR CDR3 RT-PCR. MiXCR, run by TCRdb on the multiplex PCR reads, gives a single entry per CDR3 protein. In the table there are approximately 740,000 distinct CDR3 sequences, about 14% of which are singletons. The authors deemed Graves' hyperthyroidism stable absent ophthalmopathy progression within 18 months. Recently diagnosed hyperthyroidism of less than 2 months' duration affected patients aged 18 to 65. Diagnosing involved the use of clinical symptoms, serum thyroxine and TRAb, thyroid ultrasound and orbital computed tomography. To note about this clonotype: What it binds is unknown.

The gene calls are TRBV19 and TRBJ1-1; a weak D match, TRBD1 (5 bases). The TCR sequence derives from a woman between 18 and 29 years old with Graves' hyperthyroidism. The material sequenced was blood. This CDR3 reads CASSMGVSTEAFF. The DNA of the CDR3 is TGTGCCAGTAGTATGGGGGTTTCCACTGAAGCTTTCTTT.